This T cell receptor beta chain appears in the sequencing data of a study of Tregs in tolerant kidney transplant recipients. The method was immunoSEQ multiplex PCR; TCRdb's version includes in-frame clones alone and lacks a portion of them. The sample has 90,000 to 130,000 clones, 90% seen once. V was clipped by 5 bases and J by 2 bases, with 15 bases between them. The germline CDR1 and CDR2 sequences are ENHRY and SYGVKD. The CDR3 consists of 15 residues. This receptor was taken from a human donor who received a combined kidney and bone marrow transplant. The chain employs TRBV10-3 and TRBJ1-1; D possibly corresponds to TRBD1 (5 bases). Specimen: CD4+ T cells from blood, collected before the transplant. The DNA for the CDR3 is TGTGCCATCAGTCCAGCGACAGAGCCCAACACTGAAGCTTTCTTT. Translation: CAISPATEPNTEAFF.